One sample yielded the 21 T cell receptor beta chains listed below, sequenced in a study of shared clonotypes between healthy human individuals. CD45RO-negative, CCR7-selected cells formed the naive CD8 fraction, which excluded terminally differentiated effector memory CD45RA+ cells. Measured with immunoSEQ multiplex PCR; TCRdb has only the in-frame clones, and not every one. The sample records approximately 600,000 clones, roughly 96% being singletons. The sequencing sample was made of naive CD8+ T cells sorted from blood. These receptors all come from a woman aged 25 to 39 in good health.

The CDR3 sequence is CASSEFREGRTDTQYF. In DNA form, the CDR3 reads TGTGCCAGCAGTGAATTTCGGGAGGGTCGCACAGATACGCAGTATTTT. The V gene is TRBV2, the J gene TRBJ2-3, with 8 nucleotides matching TRBD2. The junction had 5 bases not matched to a gene; V was cut back by 2 bases and J by 1 base. The CDR3 runs to 16 residues. Germline V gene sequence: CDR1 SNHLY, CDR2 FYNNEI. Based on the CDR3 plus reference TRBV2 and TRBJ2-3, the full variable domain is EPEVTQTPSHQVTQMGQEVILRCVPISNHLYFYWYRQILGQKVEFLVSFYNNEISEKSEIFDDQFSVERPDGSNFTLKIRSTKLEDSAMYFCASSEFREGRTDTQYFGPGTRLTVL.

In nucleotides, the CDR3 is TGTGCCAGCAGCCCCCACGTTGGGGAGACCCAGTACTTC. Protein sequence: CASSPHVGETQYF. The J gene is TRBJ2-5, the V gene TRBV13; no firm D call. V shed 5 bases and J shed 5 bases, with 12 bases lying between them. The CDR3 consists of 13 residues. Looked up from germline, CDR1 is PRHDT and CDR2 is FYEKMQ (reference sequence).

The sample holds one count of this clone. V usage is TRBV25-1 and J usage is TRBJ2-1; the D gene is possibly TRBD2 (6 bases). V dropped 5 bases and J dropped 9 bases, with 14 bases sitting between them. The CDR3 is 13 residues long. Germline V gene sequence: CDR1 MGHDK, CDR2 SYGVNS. Here the CDR3 reads CASSKPGLLEQFF. The CDR3 nucleotides read TGTGCCAGCAGTAAACCGGGACTTCTTGAGCAGTTCTTC.

The chain carries TRBV6-6 and TRBJ2-7; no definite D call. The germline V gene encodes CDR1 MNHNY and CDR2 SVGAGI (reference sequence). V was clipped by 0 bases and J by 4 bases, with 7 bases between them. This CDR3 contains 13 residues. The CDR3 region is CASSYSEEYEQYF. DNA for the CDR3: TGTGCCAGCAGTTACTCGGAAGAATACGAGCAGTACTTC.

This chain links TRBV10-2 with TRBJ2-7; perhaps TRBD2 as D (6 bases). The length of the CDR3 is 11 residues. V lost 7 bases, J lost 3 bases, and 7 bases lay in between. The germline CDR1 and CDR2 sequences are WSHSY and SAAADI. The CDR3 here is CASMGGYEQYF. The CDR3 DNA is TGCGCCAGCATGGGGGGCTACGAGCAGTACTTC.

This sequence joins TRBV19 and TRBJ2-7, with a weak D call TRBD2 (6 bases). The germline V gene has CDR1 LNHDA and CDR2 SQIVND (reference sequence). CDR3 length: 15 amino acids. V lost 0 bases to trimming and J lost 2 bases, with 11 bases between them. CDR3 DNA: TGTGCCAGTAGTATAGACCCGGGAGCGCCCTACGAGCAGTACTTC. It translates to CASSIDPGAPYEQYF.

The gene calls are TRBV27 and TRBJ2-7, with D unclear. The germline V gene encodes CDR1 MNHEY and CDR2 SMNVEV (reference sequence). The V and J ends lost 0 bases and 5 bases respectively, with 8 bases between them. CDR3 size: 13 residues. CDR3 DNA: TGTGCCAGCAGTTTATCTGTGTACCACGAGCAGTACTTC. It yields the protein CASSLSVYHEQYF.

The gene calls are TRBV11-2 and TRBJ2-3; no definite D call. CDR1 is SGHAT, CDR2 FQNNGV, per germline. The CDR3 is 12 residues long. Trimming removed 1 base at V and 5 bases at J, with 4 bases between. The CDR3 DNA follows: TGTGCCAGCAGCTTAGGGGAAGATACGCAGTATTTT. Translated: CASSLGEDTQYF.

The count of this clone is one. The chain uses TRBV5-1 and TRBJ2-3; D tentatively fits TRBD1 or TRBD2 (6 bases each). Per germline, CDR1 SGHRS and CDR2 YFSETQ. The CDR3 is 16 amino acids. The V end was cut by 2 bases, the J end by 1 base, with 14 bases between. CDR3 region: CASSFRGRSGTDTQYF. The DNA for the CDR3 is TGCGCCAGCAGCTTCCGGGGGCGATCCGGCACAGATACGCAGTATTTT.

The genes are TRBV5-4 and TRBJ2-3, with a tentative D call TRBD2 (6 bases). The V gene lost 9 bases and the J gene lost 6 bases, with 20 bases spanning the gap. CDR3 length equals 14 residues. Germline CDR1 SGHNT, CDR2 YYREEE (reference sequence). The DNA for the CDR3 is TGTGCCATCTCCGGGGGACTTTCTCCGGATACGCAGTATTTT. This translates into CAISGGLSPDTQYF. The variable domain in full, completed from reference TRBV5-4 and TRBJ2-3, reads ETGVTQSPTHLIKTRGQQVTLRCSSQSGHNTVSWYQQALGQGPQFIFQYYREEENGRGNFPPRFSGLQFPNYSSELNVNALELDDSALYLCAISGGLSPDTQYFGPGTRLTVL.

The rearrangement joins TRBV6-5 to TRBJ2-7, with 7 bases aligning to TRBD1. Germline assignment: CDR1 MNHEY and CDR2 SVGAGI. V trimming: 3 bases; J trimming: 9 bases; junction bases outside the gene matches: 8. This CDR3 is built from 13 residues. The CDR3 DNA follows: TGTGCCAGCAGTTATGGGACAGCCGCGCGGCAGTACTTC. Amino acids: CASSYGTAARQYF.

The chain joins TRBV7-6 to TRBJ1-5; TRBD1 aligns across 7 bases. J gave up 2 bases and V 5 bases, and 3 bases lay outside the gene matches. The CDR3 extends over 14 amino acids. Germline CDR1 is SGHVS and CDR2 is FNYEAQ. CDR3: CASSPGQGNQPQHF. CDR3 DNA: TGTGCCAGCAGCCCAGGACAGGGCAATCAGCCCCAGCATTTT. Filled out from reference TRBV7-6 and TRBJ1-5, the complete variable domain reads GAGVSQSPRYKVTKRGQDVALRCDPISGHVSLYWYRQALGQGPEFLTYFNYEAQQDKSGLPNDRFSAERPEGSISTLTIQRTEQRDSAMYRCASSPGQGNQPQHFGDGTRLSIL.

The chain carries TRBV6-5 and TRBJ1-2; no firm D call. CDR1 MNHEY and CDR2 SVGAGI come from the germline V gene. The ends were cut back, 4 bases at V and 0 bases at J, with 9 bases in the middle. The length of the CDR3 is 14 residues. CDR3 residues: CASSSTGTNYGYTF. The CDR3 DNA is TGTGCCAGCAGTTCCACCGGAACTAACTATGGCTACACCTTC.

This sequence joins TRBV28 and TRBJ2-5, with 14 bases matching TRBD2. CDR1 is MDHEN and CDR2 is SYDVKM in the germline V gene. CDR3 length equals 19 residues. Losses at the gene ends were 3 bases for V and 5 bases for J; bases not matched to a gene: 14. The DNA for the CDR3 is TGTGCCAGCAGTTTCCCAATCGAGGGACTAGCGGGAGTTCGGGAGACCCAGTACTTC. Its translation is CASSFPIEGLAGVRETQYF.

This chain joins TRBV5-6 and TRBJ1-2; D remains unclear. V was clipped by 3 bases and J by 4 bases, with 19 bases between them. Germline loops: CDR1 SGHDT, CDR2 YYEEEE. The CDR3 is 16 residues long. CDR3 residues: CASSWGGGEWFYGYTF. CDR3 DNA sequence: TGTGCCAGCAGCTGGGGTGGTGGGGAGTGGTTCTATGGCTACACCTTC.

The chain uses TRBV5-1 and TRBJ2-7; 10 nucleotides agree with TRBD2. The CDR3 has 15 amino acids. With 5 bases clipped from V and 0 bases from J, the junction kept 5 bases outside the gene matches. The germline CDR1 and CDR2 sequences are SGHRS and YFSETQ. The DNA for the CDR3 is TGCGCCAGCAGATATAGCGGGAGGAGCTCCTACGAGCAGTACTTC. Amino acids: CASRYSGRSSYEQYF. Looking up the rest from reference TRBV5-1 and TRBJ2-7 gives the full variable domain: KAGVTQTPRYLIKTRGQQVTLSCSPISGHRSVSWYQQTPGQGLQFLFEYFSETQRNKGNFPGRFSGRQFSNSRSEMNVSTLELGDSALYLCASRYSGRSSYEQYFGPGTRLTVT.

The rearrangement links TRBV2 to TRBJ1-1; maybe TRBD1 (6 bases). The CDR3 sequence is 16 residues long. Germline V CDR1 and CDR2: SNHLY, FYNNEI. Trimming removed 0 bases from V and 1 base from J, with 12 bases in between. CDR3: CASSEALVQGNTEAFF. CDR3 sequence (DNA): TGTGCCAGCAGTGAAGCGCTGGTACAGGGGAACACTGAAGCTTTCTTT.

The J gene is TRBJ2-1, the V gene TRBV12-5; TRBD2 agrees at 9 bases. Germline values: CDR1 LGHNT, CDR2 FRNRAP. Trimming cost V 1 base and J 8 bases; bases outside gene matches: 6. The CDR3 consists of 15 residues. DNA of the CDR3: TGTGCTAGTGGTTTGGGGGCGGGAGGGCCAGATGAGCAGTTCTTC. The encoded protein is CASGLGAGGPDEQFF.

V usage is TRBV15 and J usage is TRBJ1-3, with 8 nucleotides matching TRBD1. With V trimmed by 4 bases and J by 7 bases, 6 bases remained unmatched. This CDR3 comprises 14 residues. Germline V gene data show CDR1 as LNHNV and CDR2 as YYDKDF (reference sequence). The chain's CDR3 is CATSTRTGKNTIYF. In DNA, the CDR3 is TGTGCCACCAGCACCCGGACAGGGAAGAACACCATATATTTT.

The chain combines TRBV10-1 with TRBJ2-3; 10 positions agree with TRBD2. V was pared by 3 bases and J by 1 base, with 1 base of the junction left unmatched. Germline V gives CDR1 WNHNN, CDR2 SYGVQD (reference sequence). The CDR3 length is 15 residues. The CDR3 DNA follows: TGCGCCAGCAGTGAACTAGCGGGACGCACAGATACGCAGTATTTT. Amino acids: CASSELAGRTDTQYF.

The rearrangement links TRBV15 to TRBJ2-7, with TRBD2 matching 14 bases. CDR1 LNHNV and CDR2 YYDKDF come from the germline V gene (reference sequence). J lost 5 bases, V lost 0 bases, and 6 bases had no gene match. This CDR3 has 17 residues. The CDR3 sequence: CATSRDSGLAGGDEQYF. The DNA of the CDR3 is TGTGCCACCAGCAGAGATTCTGGACTAGCGGGGGGCGACGAGCAGTACTTC.